One TCR beta chain is described in this entry. Method: immunoSEQ multiplex PCR; TCRdb's copy keeps in-frame clones and lacks some. The sample has 110,000 or so clones, 70% to 90% seen once. This sample was taken from a study of blood T cell repertoires in COVID-19. The CDR3 consists of 13 residues. The V segment lost 6 bases and the J segment 6 bases; nucleotides outside the gene matches: 7. Germline V gene sequence: CDR1 LNHDA, CDR2 SQIVND (reference sequence). This receptor was taken from a man aged 40-50 years with acute or convalescent COVID-19. The chain uses TRBV19 and TRBJ1-2, with 7 bases identical to TRBD1. The sample was peripheral blood. CDR3 DNA sequence: TGTGCCAGTAGCATTCAGGGGGTACATGGCTACACCTTC. Its translation is CASSIQGVHGYTF. The whole variable domain, filled in from reference TRBV19 and TRBJ1-2, reads DGGITQSPKYLFRKEGQNVTLSCEQNLNHDAMYWYRQDPGQGLRLIYYSQIVNDFQKGDIAEGYSVSREKKESFPLTVTSAQKNPTAFYLCASSIQGVHGYTFGSGTRLTVV.